This T cell receptor (beta chain) was profiled in a study of blood T cell repertoires in COVID-19 (dated by TCRdb to 2020 to 2022). Some background on the complete study: Collaborator samples came from the United States, Italy and Spain and covered acute and convalescent phases of COVID-19. The prospective study material was composed of cDNA or gDNA derived from T cells, B-cell-depleted T cells, or PBMCs. Subjects who had been exposed to COVID-19, were actively infected with it, or had recovered from it provided the deeply sampled blood TCRbeta repertoires that made up the dataset. The repertoires were released in a freely available public database intended as a resource for research on the immune response to SARS-CoV-2. Samples came from the ongoing ImmuneRACE study (first 160 participants) plus 1,254 subjects from 6 global collaborators. A de-identified subject ID, COVID-19 status, age in years and sex were almost always included in the sample metadata. HLA class I and class II types, where available, came from metadata supplied by the sample provider rather than from assay-based typing. General findings and caveats noted by the study authors: Clinical and demographic metadata were provided uncurated, with the amount varying by source and participant.

Comments on this clone: What antigen it recognizes has not been identified. Per-base qualities were not stored, and no clone one base away is much larger.

The CDR3 measures 16 amino acids from cysteine to phenylalanine. CDR3 DNA is the only sequence kept; it has 48 bases, read in frame from the first base. CDR1 SGHNT and CDR2 YYREEE are derived from the germline V gene (reference sequence). Germline trimming amounts to 0 bases on V and 4 bases on J, with 5 as the count of junction bases outside the gene matches. TCRbeta CDR3 regions were amplified from genomic DNA using the immunoSEQ Assay, a bias-controlled multiplex PCR. The paper's data handling went like this. The number of nucleated cells in each sample was estimated from the amplification of reference gene primers within the assay. To quantify the absolute abundance of each unique TCRbeta CDR3 rearrangement, sequence reads were collapsed and filtered. For each sample, productive Simpson clonality was calculated as the square root of Simpson's diversity index across productive rearrangements. The immuneACCESS repertoire file appears here via TCRdb, limited to in-frame rearrangements. These files lack a portion of the clones; in checked studies, under half of the deficit traces to unresolved V genes, and the cause of the others is not known. V and J calls plus clone size are reproduced from that table; the DNA served to infer D and trimming. In all, the sample holds more than 200,000 clones, and roughly 86% of those were seen once. The ten biggest clones cover 10% of the sample.

One collaborating source in Seattle enrolled patients during active infection and followed them longitudinally through the course of disease. Each collaborating institution followed its own protocols to collect whole blood in K2EDTA tubes. For TCRbeta analysis, collaborators shipped samples in one of three forms: frozen whole blood, isolated PBMCs, or DNA extracted from either of those sample types. Sequencing was performed on peripheral blood. The receptor was derived from a woman aged 50 to 65 with COVID-19, enrolled during active disease. The rearranged segments are TRBV5-4 and TRBJ2-2, with 8 middle bases fitting TRBD2. The CDR3 region has the sequence CASSLVTSVLTGELFF. The sequenced DNA is TGTGCCAGCAGCTTGGTGACTAGCGTCCTCACCGGGGAGCTGTTTTTT.